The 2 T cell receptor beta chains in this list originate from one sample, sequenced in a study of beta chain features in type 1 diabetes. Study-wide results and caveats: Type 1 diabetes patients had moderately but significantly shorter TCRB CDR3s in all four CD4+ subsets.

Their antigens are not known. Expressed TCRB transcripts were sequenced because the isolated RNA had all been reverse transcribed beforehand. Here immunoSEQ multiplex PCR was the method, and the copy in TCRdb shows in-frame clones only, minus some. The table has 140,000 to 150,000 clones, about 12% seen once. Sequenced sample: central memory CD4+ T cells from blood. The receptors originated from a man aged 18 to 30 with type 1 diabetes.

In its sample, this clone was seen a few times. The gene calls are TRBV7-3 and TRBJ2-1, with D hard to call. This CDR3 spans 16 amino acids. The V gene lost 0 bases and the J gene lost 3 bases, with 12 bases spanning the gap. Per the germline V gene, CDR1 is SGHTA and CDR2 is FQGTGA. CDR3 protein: CASSLTSNNYYNEQFF. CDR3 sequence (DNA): TGTGCCAGCAGCTTAACGAGCAATAACTACTACAATGAGCAGTTCTTC. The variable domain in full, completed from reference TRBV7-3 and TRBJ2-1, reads GAGVSQTPSNKVTEKGKYVELRCDPISGHTALYWYRQSLGQGPEFLIYFQGTGAADDSGLPNDRFFAVRPEGSVSTLKIQRTERGDSAVYLCASSLTSNNYYNEQFFGPGTRLTVL.

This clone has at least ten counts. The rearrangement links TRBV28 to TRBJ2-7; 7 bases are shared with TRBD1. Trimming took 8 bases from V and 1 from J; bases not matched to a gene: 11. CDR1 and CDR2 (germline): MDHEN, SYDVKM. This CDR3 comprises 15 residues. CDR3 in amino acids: CASARAGTVSYEQYF. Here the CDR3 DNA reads TGTGCCAGCGCAAGAGCCGGGACAGTATCCTACGAGCAGTACTTC.